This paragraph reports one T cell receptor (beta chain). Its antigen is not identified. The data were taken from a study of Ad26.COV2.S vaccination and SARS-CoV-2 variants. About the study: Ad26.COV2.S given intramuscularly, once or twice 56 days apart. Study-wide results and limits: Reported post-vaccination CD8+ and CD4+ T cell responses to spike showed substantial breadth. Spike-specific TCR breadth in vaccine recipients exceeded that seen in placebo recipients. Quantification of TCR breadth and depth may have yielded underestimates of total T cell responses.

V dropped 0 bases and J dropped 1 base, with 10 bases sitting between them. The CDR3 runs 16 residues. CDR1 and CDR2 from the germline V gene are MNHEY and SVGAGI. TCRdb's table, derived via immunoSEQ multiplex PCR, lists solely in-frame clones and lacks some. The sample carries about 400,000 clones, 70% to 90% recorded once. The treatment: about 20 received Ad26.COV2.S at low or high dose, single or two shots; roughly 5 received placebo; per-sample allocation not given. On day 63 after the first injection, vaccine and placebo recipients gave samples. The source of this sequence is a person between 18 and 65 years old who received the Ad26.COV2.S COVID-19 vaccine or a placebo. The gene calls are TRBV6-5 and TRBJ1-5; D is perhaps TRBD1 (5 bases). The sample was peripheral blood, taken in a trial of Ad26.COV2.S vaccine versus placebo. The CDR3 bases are TGTGCCAGCAGTTACTCGGGGCCCGGGAGCAATCAGCCCCAGCATTTT. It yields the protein CASSYSGPGSNQPQHF.